Listed here are 16 T cell receptor beta chains from one sample, sequenced in a study of T-cell memory formation after mild COVID-19. TCRdb ran MiXCR on the 5' RACE reads and lists one entry per CDR3 protein. The sample includes about 430,000 distinct CDR3 sequences, about 20% of them seen just once. The sample was PBMCs or a T cell subset sorted from them (not recorded which). The receptors were gathered from a man aged 18 to 35 who had mild COVID-19 (a few samples of this study predate the infection). Cell type and time point are not known.

The sample holds a few counts of this clonotype. The V call is TRBV7-2, the J call TRBJ2-5, with TRBD2 identical over 8 bases. This CDR3 has 15 residues. CDR1 is SGHTA, CDR2 FQGNSA, per germline. Trimming cost V 1 base and J 4 bases; bases outside gene matches: 5. The DNA for the CDR3 is TGTGCCAGCAGCTTAGGACTAGCGTGGGGAGAGACCCAGTACTTC. Amino acids: CASSLGLAWGETQYF.

This clonotype has a handful of counts. J is TRBJ2-3 and V is TRBV29-1; no definite D call. Between the trimmed V and J ends, which lost 5 bases and 6 bases, there was a span of 18 bases. Germline values: CDR1 SQVTM, CDR2 ANQGSEA. CDR3 length: 14 residues. CDR3 nucleotide sequence: TGCAGCGTTTTAAAATCTCCGTCCCCGGATACGCAGTATTTT. This gives the protein CSVLKSPSPDTQYF.

This clonotype was detected a few times. This chain links TRBV7-2 with TRBJ1-2, with unresolved D. V lost 5 bases and J lost 0, with 13 bases in between. The CDR3 is 15 residues long. Germline V gives CDR1 SGHTA, CDR2 FQGNSA. The CDR3 reads CASSPGFPANYGYTF. The CDR3 DNA reads as TGTGCCAGCAGCCCCGGTTTTCCGGCTAACTATGGCTACACCTTC.

The V call is TRBV6-5, the J call TRBJ2-5; tentatively, D is TRBD1 or TRBD2 (5 bases each). The length of the CDR3 is 14 residues. Germline V gives CDR1 MNHEY, CDR2 SVGAGI. The V gene lost 2 bases and the J gene lost 4 bases, with 11 bases spanning the gap. CDR3: CASSYGDDRETQYF. The DNA of the CDR3 is TGTGCCAGCAGTTACGGGGACGATCGAGAGACCCAGTACTTC.

This clonotype was picked up a small number of times. The chain is built from TRBV30 and TRBJ2-3, with 11 bases aligning to TRBD1. This CDR3 is built from 16 residues. With 0 bases clipped from V and 1 base from J, the junction kept 3 bases outside the gene matches. The germline V gene has CDR1 GTSNPN and CDR2 SVGIG (reference sequence). The CDR3 reads CAWSVGQGAGTDTQYF. Here the CDR3 DNA reads TGTGCCTGGAGTGTAGGACAGGGGGCCGGCACAGATACGCAGTATTTT.

V and J are TRBV20-1 and TRBJ2-7; TRBD2 matches 10 bases. Germline V gene sequence: CDR1 DFQATT, CDR2 SNEGSKA (reference sequence). The trim removed 6 bases at V and 5 bases at J, leaving 7 bases unmatched. CDR3 size: 13 residues. Here the CDR3 reads CSASLAGVHEQYF. CDR3 nucleotide sequence: TGCAGTGCGTCGCTAGCGGGGGTACACGAGCAGTACTTC.

This clonotype was picked up a small number of times. The chain uses TRBV20-1 and TRBJ2-5; 11 bases agree with TRBD2. In germline, CDR1 is DFQATT, CDR2 SNEGSKA (reference sequence). The CDR3 covers 14 residues. The V segment lost 2 bases and the J segment 7 bases; nucleotides outside the gene matches: 6. The DNA for the CDR3 is TGCAGTGCTAGAAGGTTCCTAGCGGGGGGGACCCAGTACTTC. It translates to CSARRFLAGGTQYF.

The CDR3 sequence is CASSRESTGQGYEQYF. The CDR3 bases are TGTGCCAGCAGCCGGGAATCAACGGGACAGGGCTACGAGCAGTACTTC. The rearrangement joins TRBV6-1 to TRBJ2-7, with 9 bases that match TRBD1. The germline V gene encodes CDR1 MNHNS and CDR2 SASEGT. The CDR3 consists of 16 residues. The J segment lost 3 bases and the V segment lost 6 bases, leaving 12 bases of the junction unmatched.

The chain recombines TRBV27 with TRBJ1-6, with 8 bases fitting TRBD1. This CDR3 is 19 amino acids long. V lost 0 bases and J lost 0; bases outside the gene matches: 7. CDR1 is MNHEY, CDR2 SMNVEV, per germline (reference sequence). The CDR3 nucleotides read TGTGCCAGCAGTTTATCCCCACAGGGGGAGAGCTCCTATAATTCACCCCTCCACTTT. Protein: CASSLSPQGESSYNSPLHF.

This clonotype came up many times. V is TRBV9 and J is TRBJ2-5; no definite D call. V was cut by 0 bases and J by 4 bases, with 7 bases left in between. This CDR3 spans 13 amino acids. The V gene's germline CDR1 is SGDLS and CDR2 YYNGEE. This chain's CDR3 is CASSVVPGETQYF. In nucleotides, the CDR3 is TGTGCCAGCAGCGTAGTCCCGGGAGAGACCCAGTACTTC.

The J gene is TRBJ1-1, the V gene TRBV6-1; TRBD1 might be the D (6 bases). Germline CDR1 and CDR2: MNHNS and SASEGT. There are 12 residues in the CDR3. V was shortened by 6 bases and J by 10 bases, with 15 bases between the two germline ends. This CDR3 is CASREQQGRAFF. The CDR3 bases are TGTGCCAGCAGGGAACAACAGGGAAGAGCTTTCTTT.

The chain has TRBV20-1 and TRBJ2-7, with D unresolved. V lost 1 base to trimming and J lost 2 bases, with 6 bases between them. CDR1 and CDR2 (germline): DFQATT, SNEGSKA (reference sequence). This CDR3 has 12 residues. The CDR3 DNA reads as TGCAGTGCTAGAGCGTGGACCTACGAGCAGTACTTC. Encoded protein: CSARAWTYEQYF.

There are a few counts of this clonotype. The CDR3 spells CASSPGGRGPSGDTQYF. The CDR3 nucleotides read TGTGCCAGCAGCCCCGGGGGGAGGGGCCCCTCCGGCGATACGCAGTATTTT. The chain links TRBV7-9 to TRBJ2-3; 7 bases fit TRBD2. Germline assignment: CDR1 SEHNR and CDR2 FQNEAQ (reference sequence). Unmatched junction bases numbered 17, after V lost 5 bases and J lost 6 bases. This CDR3 is built from 17 residues. The full variable domain, rest sourced from reference TRBV7-9 and TRBJ2-3, is DTGVSQNPRHKITKRGQNVTFRCDPISEHNRLYWYRQTLGQGPEFLTYFQNEAQLEKSRLLSDRFSAERPKGSFSTLEIQRTEQGDSAMYLCASSPGGRGPSGDTQYFGPGTRLTVL.

The chain is built from TRBV18 and TRBJ2-1; D might be TRBD2 (6 bases). This CDR3 contains 17 residues. Trimming stripped 0 bases from V and 14 bases from J, with 26 bases between. Per the germline V gene, CDR1 is KGHSH and CDR2 is LQKENI. This CDR3 reads CASSPPDPRHSGSSKFF. The CDR3 bases are TGTGCCAGCTCACCACCAGACCCTCGCCATAGCGGATCGAGTAAGTTCTTC.

There are many counts of this clonotype. The rearrangement joins TRBV7-3 to TRBJ1-1; D is ambiguous. Germline V CDR1 and CDR2: SGHTA, FQGTGA. The ends were cut back, 2 bases at V and 1 base at J, with 5 bases in the middle. The CDR3 length is 13 residues. CDR3 residues: CASSLDQNTEAFF. In DNA, the CDR3 is TGTGCCAGCAGCTTAGACCAGAACACTGAAGCTTTCTTT.

V gene TRBV7-2 combines with J gene TRBJ2-2; D not certain. Germline V lookup: CDR1 SGHTA, CDR2 FQGNSA. V shed 2 bases and J shed 4 bases, with 8 bases lying between them. The CDR3 spans 14 residues. DNA for the CDR3: TGTGCCAGCAGCTTATTGCCGACCACCGGGGAGCTGTTTTTT. Protein: CASSLLPTTGELFF.